These 5 T cell receptor beta chains were sequenced from one sample in a study of blood T cells in healthy people across ages. Sample-barcoded 5' priming and a J-beta primer mix drove a second PCR of roughly 6 to 12 cycles. TCRdb processed the 5' RACE reads anew with MiXCR; each CDR3 protein has one entry. The repertoire holds around 800,000 distinct CDR3 sequences, with approximately 59% as singletons. The sample was blood. The receptors were gathered from a man aged 30-40 years in good health.

This clonotype was picked up a small number of times. The chain is built from TRBV6-5 and TRBJ1-4, with 7 nucleotides matching TRBD1. V lost 6 bases to trimming and J lost 4 bases; unmatched junction nucleotides: 8. This CDR3 comprises 15 residues. Germline V gene lookup returns CDR1 MNHEY and CDR2 SVGAGI. The CDR3: CASSPRRDSNEKLFF. In DNA, the CDR3 is TGTGCCAGCAGCCCCAGGCGGGACAGTAATGAAAAACTGTTTTTT.

A few counts support this clonotype. The V call is TRBV28, the J call TRBJ2-1; a weak D match, TRBD2 (6 bases). Trimming shortened V by 4 bases and J by 10 bases, and 17 bases separated the two germline ends. There are 14 residues in the CDR3. Germline assignment: CDR1 MDHEN and CDR2 SYDVKM. CDR3 bases: TGTGCCAGCAGTTCGTCCAATCTGCGGGGCGAGCAGTTCTTC. Protein product: CASSSSNLRGEQFF.

V and J are TRBV20-1 and TRBJ1-1; D is possibly TRBD1 (6 bases). This CDR3 region has 12 residues. Germline values: CDR1 DFQATT, CDR2 SNEGSKA (reference sequence). Trimming removed 3 bases from V and 4 bases from J, with 9 bases in between. The CDR3 bases are TGCAGTGCTAGGGACAGAGTCACTGAAGCTTTCTTT. It yields the protein CSARDRVTEAFF.

J is TRBJ2-6 and V is TRBV4-2; D unresolved. From germline, CDR1 is LGHNA and CDR2 YNFKEQ. Trimming left V 2 bases short and J 5 bases short, with 10 bases between. The CDR3 is 15 amino acids. For the CDR3, the DNA is TGTGCCAGCAGCCAAAAGGGTACCAGGGCCAACGTCCTGACTTTC. This encodes CASSQKGTRANVLTF.

This clonotype was picked up many times. In DNA form, the CDR3 reads TGTGCCAGCAGATCACACCCAACAAACACTGAAGCTTTCTTT. It translates to CASRSHPTNTEAFF. The chain uses TRBV2 and TRBJ1-1; no clear D gene. V lost 6 bases, J lost 2 bases, and 13 bases lay in between. This CDR3 contains 14 residues. Germline V gene data show CDR1 as SNHLY and CDR2 as FYNNEI.